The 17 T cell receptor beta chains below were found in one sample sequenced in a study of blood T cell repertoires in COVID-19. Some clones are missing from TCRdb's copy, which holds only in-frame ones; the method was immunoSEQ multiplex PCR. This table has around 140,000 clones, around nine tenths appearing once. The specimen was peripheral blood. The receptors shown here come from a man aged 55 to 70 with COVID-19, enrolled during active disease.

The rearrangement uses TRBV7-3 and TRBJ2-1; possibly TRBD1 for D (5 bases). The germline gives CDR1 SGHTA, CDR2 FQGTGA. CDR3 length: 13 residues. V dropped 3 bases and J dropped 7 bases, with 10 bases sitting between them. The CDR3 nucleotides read TGTGCCAGCAGCTTCTCGAAGGGGAATGAGCAGTTCTTC. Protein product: CASSFSKGNEQFF.

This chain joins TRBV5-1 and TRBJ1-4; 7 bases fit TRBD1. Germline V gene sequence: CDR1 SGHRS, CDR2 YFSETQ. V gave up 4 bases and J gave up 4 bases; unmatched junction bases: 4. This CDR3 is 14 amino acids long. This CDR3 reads CASSDDRVNEKLFF. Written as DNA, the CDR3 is TGCGCCAGCAGCGACGACAGGGTTAATGAAAAACTGTTTTTT.

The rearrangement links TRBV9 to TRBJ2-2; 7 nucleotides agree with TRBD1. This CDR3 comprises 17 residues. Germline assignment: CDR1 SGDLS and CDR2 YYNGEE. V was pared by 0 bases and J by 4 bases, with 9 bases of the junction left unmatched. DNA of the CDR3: TGTGCCAGCAGCGTAGTTGCGAGGGCAGGGGGCACCGGGGAGCTGTTTTTT. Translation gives CASSVVARAGGTGELFF.

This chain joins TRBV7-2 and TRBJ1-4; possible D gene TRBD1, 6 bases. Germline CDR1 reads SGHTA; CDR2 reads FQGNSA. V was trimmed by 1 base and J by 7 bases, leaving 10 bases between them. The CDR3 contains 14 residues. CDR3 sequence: CASSLDQGLEKLFF. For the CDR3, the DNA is TGTGCCAGCAGCTTAGATCAGGGGCTTGAAAAACTGTTTTTT.

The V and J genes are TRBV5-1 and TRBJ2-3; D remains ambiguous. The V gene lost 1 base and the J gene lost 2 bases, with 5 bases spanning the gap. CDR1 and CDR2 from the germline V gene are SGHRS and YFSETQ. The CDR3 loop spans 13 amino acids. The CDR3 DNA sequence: TGCGCCAGCAGCTTGCCTCTCACAGATACGCAGTATTTT. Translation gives CASSLPLTDTQYF.

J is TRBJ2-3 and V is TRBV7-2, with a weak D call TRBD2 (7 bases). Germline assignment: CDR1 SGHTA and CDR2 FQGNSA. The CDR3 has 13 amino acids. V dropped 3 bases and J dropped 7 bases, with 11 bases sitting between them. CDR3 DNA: TGTGCCAGCAGCTTGGGGGGGCTTAATACGCAGTATTTT. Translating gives CASSLGGLNTQYF.

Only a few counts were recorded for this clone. This chain's CDR3 is CSVLDGESAFF. In DNA form, the CDR3 reads TGCAGCGTATTAGATGGGGAGTCGGCTTTCTTT. This chain links TRBV29-1 with TRBJ1-1, with no clear D. V was trimmed by 6 bases and J by 11 bases, leaving 16 bases between them. CDR1 and CDR2 (germline): SQVTM, ANQGSEA. The CDR3 totals 11 residues.

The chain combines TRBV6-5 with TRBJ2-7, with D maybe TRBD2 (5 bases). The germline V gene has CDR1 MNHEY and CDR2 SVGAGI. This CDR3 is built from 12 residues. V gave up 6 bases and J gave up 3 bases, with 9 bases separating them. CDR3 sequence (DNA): TGTGCCAGCAGCAAAGACTACTACGAGCAGTACTTC. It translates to CASSKDYYEQYF.

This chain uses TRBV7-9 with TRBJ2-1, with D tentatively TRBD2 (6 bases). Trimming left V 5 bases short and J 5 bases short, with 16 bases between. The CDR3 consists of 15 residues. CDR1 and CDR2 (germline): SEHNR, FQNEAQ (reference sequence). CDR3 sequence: CASSPHGGKNNEQFF. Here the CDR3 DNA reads TGTGCCAGCAGCCCTCATGGGGGGAAAAACAATGAGCAGTTCTTC.

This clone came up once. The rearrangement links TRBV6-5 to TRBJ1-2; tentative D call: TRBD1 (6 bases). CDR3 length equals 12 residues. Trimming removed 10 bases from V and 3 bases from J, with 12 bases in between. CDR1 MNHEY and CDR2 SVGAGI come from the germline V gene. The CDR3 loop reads CATLDRDYGYTF. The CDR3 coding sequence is TGTGCCACCTTGGACAGAGACTATGGCTACACCTTC.

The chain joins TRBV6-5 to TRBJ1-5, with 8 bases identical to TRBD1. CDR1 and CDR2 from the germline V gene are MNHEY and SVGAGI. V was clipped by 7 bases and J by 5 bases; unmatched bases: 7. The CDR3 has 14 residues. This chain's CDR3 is CASKHQGADQPQHF. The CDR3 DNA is TGTGCCAGCAAACACCAGGGGGCCGATCAGCCCCAGCATTTT.

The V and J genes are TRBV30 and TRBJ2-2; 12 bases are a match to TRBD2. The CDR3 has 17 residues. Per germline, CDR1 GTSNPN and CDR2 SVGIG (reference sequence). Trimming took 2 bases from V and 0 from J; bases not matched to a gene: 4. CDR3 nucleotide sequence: TGTGCCTGGAGTCGCCTAGCGGGGGGGCCGAACACCGGGGAGCTGTTTTTT. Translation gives CAWSRLAGGPNTGELFF.

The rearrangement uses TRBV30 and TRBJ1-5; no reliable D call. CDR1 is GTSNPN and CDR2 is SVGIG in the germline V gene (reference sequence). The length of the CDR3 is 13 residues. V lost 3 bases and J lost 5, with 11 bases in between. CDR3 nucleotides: TGTGCCTGGAGCCGGGAGTCAGATCAGCCCCAGCATTTT. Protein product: CAWSRESDQPQHF.

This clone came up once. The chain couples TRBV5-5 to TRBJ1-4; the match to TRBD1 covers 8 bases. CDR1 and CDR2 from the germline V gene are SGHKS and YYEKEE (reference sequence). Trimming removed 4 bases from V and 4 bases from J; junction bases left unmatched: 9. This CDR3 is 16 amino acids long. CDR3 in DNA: TGTGCCAGCAGCCACCTAGGACAGGGCGGTAATGAAAAACTGTTTTTT. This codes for CASSHLGQGGNEKLFF.

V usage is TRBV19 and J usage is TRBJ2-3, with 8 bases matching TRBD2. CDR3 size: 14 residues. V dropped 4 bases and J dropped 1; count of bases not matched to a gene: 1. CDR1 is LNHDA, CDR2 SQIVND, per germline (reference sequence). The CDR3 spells CASSTGGRTDTQYF. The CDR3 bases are TGTGCCAGTAGTACGGGAGGGCGCACAGATACGCAGTATTTT.

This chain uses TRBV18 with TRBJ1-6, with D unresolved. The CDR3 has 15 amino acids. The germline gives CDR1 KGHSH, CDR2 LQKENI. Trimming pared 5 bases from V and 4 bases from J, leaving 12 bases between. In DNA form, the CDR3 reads TGTGCCAGCTCATCCGGGTCCTCGTATAATTCACCCCTCCACTTT. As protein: CASSSGSSYNSPLHF.

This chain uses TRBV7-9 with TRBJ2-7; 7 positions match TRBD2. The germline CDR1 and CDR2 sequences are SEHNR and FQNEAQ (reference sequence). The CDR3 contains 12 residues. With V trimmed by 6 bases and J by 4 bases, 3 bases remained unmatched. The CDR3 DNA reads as TGTGCCAGCAGAGGACTAGATTACGAGCAGTACTTC. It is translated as CASRGLDYEQYF.